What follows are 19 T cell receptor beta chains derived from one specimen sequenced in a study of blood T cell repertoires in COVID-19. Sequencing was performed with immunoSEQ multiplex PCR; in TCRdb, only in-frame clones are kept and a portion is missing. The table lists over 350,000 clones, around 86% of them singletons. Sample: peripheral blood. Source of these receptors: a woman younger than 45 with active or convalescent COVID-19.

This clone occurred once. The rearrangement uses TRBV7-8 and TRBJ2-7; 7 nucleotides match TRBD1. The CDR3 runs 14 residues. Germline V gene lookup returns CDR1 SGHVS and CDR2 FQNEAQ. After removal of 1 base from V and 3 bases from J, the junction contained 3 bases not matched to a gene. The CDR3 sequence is CASSLEGGDYEQYF. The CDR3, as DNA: TGTGCCAGCAGCTTAGAAGGGGGCGACTACGAGCAGTACTTC.

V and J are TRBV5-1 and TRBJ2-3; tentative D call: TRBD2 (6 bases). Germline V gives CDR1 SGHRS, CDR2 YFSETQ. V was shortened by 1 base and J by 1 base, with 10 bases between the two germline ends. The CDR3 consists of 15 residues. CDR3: CASSLRASGTDTQYF. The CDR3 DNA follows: TGCGCCAGCAGCTTGCGCGCTAGCGGCACAGATACGCAGTATTTT.

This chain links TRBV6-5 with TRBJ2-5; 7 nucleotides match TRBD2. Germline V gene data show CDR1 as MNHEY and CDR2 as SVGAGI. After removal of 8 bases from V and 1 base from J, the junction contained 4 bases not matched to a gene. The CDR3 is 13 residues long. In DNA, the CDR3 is TGTGCCAGCCGGGAGGCAGGCCAAGAGACCCAGTACTTC. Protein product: CASREAGQETQYF.

The CDR3 DNA is TGTGCCAGCAGTGACGGGACAGGGGGTCACACTGAAGCTTTCTTT. This codes for CASSDGTGGHTEAFF. This chain uses TRBV6-4 with TRBJ1-1; TRBD1 matches 11 bases. Trimming removed 2 bases from V and 3 bases from J; junction bases left unmatched: 2. CDR3 size: 15 residues. Germline V CDR1 and CDR2: MRHNA, SNTAGT.

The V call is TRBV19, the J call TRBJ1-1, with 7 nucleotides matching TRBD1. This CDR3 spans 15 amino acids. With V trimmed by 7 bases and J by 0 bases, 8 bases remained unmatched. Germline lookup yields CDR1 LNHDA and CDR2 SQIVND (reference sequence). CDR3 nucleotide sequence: TGTGCCAGTAACTACCAGGGGGTGGTGAACACTGAAGCTTTCTTT. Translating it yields CASNYQGVVNTEAFF.

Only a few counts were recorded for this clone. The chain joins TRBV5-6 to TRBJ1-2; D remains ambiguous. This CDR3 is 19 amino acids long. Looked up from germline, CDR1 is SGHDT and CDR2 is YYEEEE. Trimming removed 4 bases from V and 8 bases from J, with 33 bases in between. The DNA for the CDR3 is TGTGCCAGCAGCAAATGGCCCCTGTTAGACAAGCCCATTGTGGAAGGCTACACCTTC. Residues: CASSKWPLLDKPIVEGYTF.

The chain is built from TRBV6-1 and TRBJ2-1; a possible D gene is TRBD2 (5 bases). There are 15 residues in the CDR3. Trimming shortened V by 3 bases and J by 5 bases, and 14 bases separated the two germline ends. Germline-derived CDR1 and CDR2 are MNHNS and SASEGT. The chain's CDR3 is CASSELSGIHNEQFF. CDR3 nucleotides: TGTGCCAGCAGTGAGTTAAGCGGAATTCACAATGAGCAGTTCTTC.

This CDR3 is CASLEVGTDTQYF. CDR3 DNA sequence: TGCGCCTCCCTCGAGGTCGGCACAGATACGCAGTATTTT. This chain joins TRBV5-1 and TRBJ2-3; D remains ambiguous. The V gene lost 10 bases and the J gene lost 1 base, with 13 bases spanning the gap. Germline values: CDR1 SGHRS, CDR2 YFSETQ. This CDR3 has 13 residues. The whole variable domain, filled in from reference TRBV5-1 and TRBJ2-3, reads KAGVTQTPRYLIKTRGQQVTLSCSPISGHRSVSWYQQTPGQGLQFLFEYFSETQRNKGNFPGRFSGRQFSNSRSEMNVSTLELGDSALYLCASLEVGTDTQYFGPGTRLTVL.

The CDR3 region is CASSARGGYNEQFF. CDR3 sequence (DNA): TGTGCCAGCAGTGCTAGGGGGGGATACAATGAGCAGTTCTTC. This chain uses TRBV27 with TRBJ2-1; tentatively, D is TRBD2 (7 bases). Germline CDR1 is MNHEY and CDR2 is SMNVEV (reference sequence). The CDR3 is 14 amino acids. V gave up 5 bases and J gave up 4 bases, with 12 bases separating them.

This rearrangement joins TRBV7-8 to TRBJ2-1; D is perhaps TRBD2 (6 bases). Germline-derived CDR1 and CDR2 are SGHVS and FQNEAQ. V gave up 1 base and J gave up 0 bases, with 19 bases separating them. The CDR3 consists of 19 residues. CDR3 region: CASSLGWAAGSGSYNEQFF. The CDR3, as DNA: TGTGCCAGCAGCTTAGGGTGGGCGGCGGGGTCGGGCTCCTACAATGAGCAGTTCTTC.

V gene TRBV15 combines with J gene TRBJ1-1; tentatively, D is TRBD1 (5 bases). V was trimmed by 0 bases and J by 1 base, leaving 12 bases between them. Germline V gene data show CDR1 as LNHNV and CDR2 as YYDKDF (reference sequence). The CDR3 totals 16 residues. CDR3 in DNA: TGTGCCACCAGCAGAGATCTCCAGGGTTGGAACACTGAAGCTTTCTTT. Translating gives CATSRDLQGWNTEAFF. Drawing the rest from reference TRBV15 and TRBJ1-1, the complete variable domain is DAMVIQNPRYQVTQFGKPVTLSCSQTLNHNVMYWYQQKSSQAPKLLFHYYDKDFNNEADTPDNFQSRRPNTSFCFLDIRSPGLGDTAMYLCATSRDLQGWNTEAFFGQGTRLTVV.

The CDR3 nucleotides read TGCGCCAGCAGCTCCGGGGGGAGGGCAGAGACCCAGTACTTC. Protein sequence: CASSSGGRAETQYF. The chain combines TRBV5-1 with TRBJ2-5; 7 nucleotides line up with TRBD2. The CDR3 spans 14 residues. The ends lost 3 bases at V and 4 bases at J; junction bases unmatched: 6. CDR1 is SGHRS and CDR2 is YFSETQ in the germline V gene. The full variable domain, its missing parts supplied by reference TRBV5-1 and TRBJ2-5, is KAGVTQTPRYLIKTRGQQVTLSCSPISGHRSVSWYQQTPGQGLQFLFEYFSETQRNKGNFPGRFSGRQFSNSRSEMNVSTLELGDSALYLCASSSGGRAETQYFGPGTRLLVL.

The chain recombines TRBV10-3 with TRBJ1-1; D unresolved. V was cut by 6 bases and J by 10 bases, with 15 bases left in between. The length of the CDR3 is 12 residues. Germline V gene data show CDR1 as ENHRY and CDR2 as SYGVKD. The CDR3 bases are TGTGCCATCAGGAACGACAACGGTGGAGCTTTCTTT. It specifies CAIRNDNGGAFF.

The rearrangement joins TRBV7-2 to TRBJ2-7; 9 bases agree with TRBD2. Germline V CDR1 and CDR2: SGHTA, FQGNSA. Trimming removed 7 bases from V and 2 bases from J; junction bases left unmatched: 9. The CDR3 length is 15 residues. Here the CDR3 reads CASTSGGGRAYEQYF. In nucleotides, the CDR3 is TGTGCCAGCACCTCGGGGGGCGGGAGGGCCTACGAGCAGTACTTC.

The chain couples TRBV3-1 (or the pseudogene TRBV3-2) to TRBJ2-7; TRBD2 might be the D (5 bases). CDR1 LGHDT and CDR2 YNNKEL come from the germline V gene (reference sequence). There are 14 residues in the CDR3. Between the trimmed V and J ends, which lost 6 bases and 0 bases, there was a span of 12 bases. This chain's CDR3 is CASSGGLLSYEQYF. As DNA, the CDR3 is TGTGCCAGCAGTGGTGGACTTCTCTCCTACGAGCAGTACTTC.

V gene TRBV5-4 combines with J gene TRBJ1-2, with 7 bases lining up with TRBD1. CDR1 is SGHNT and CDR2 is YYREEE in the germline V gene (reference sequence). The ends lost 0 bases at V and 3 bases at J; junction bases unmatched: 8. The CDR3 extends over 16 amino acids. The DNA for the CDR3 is TGTGCCAGCAGCTTGGACAGGGGTATGGCGGACTATGGCTACACCTTC. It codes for CASSLDRGMADYGYTF.

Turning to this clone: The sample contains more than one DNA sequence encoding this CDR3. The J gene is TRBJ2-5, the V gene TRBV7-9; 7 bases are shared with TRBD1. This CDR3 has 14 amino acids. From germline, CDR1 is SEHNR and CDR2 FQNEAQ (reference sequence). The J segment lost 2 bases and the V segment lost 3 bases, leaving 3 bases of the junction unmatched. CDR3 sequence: CASSLGTAQETQYF. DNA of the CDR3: TGTGCCAGCAGCTTGGGGACAGCTCAAGAGACCCAGTACTTC. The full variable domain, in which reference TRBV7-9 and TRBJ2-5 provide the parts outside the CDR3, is DTGVSQNPRHKITKRGQNVTFRCDPISEHNRLYWYRQTLGQGPEFLTYFQNEAQLEKSRLLSDRFSAERPKGSFSTLEIQRTEQGDSAMYLCASSLGTAQETQYFGPGTRLLVL.

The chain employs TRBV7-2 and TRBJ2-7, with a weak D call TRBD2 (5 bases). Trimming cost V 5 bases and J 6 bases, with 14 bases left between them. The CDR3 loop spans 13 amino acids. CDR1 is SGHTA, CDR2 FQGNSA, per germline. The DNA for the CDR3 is TGTGCCAGCAGCCCAACTAGTGGGGTCGAGCAGTACTTC. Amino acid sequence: CASSPTSGVEQYF.

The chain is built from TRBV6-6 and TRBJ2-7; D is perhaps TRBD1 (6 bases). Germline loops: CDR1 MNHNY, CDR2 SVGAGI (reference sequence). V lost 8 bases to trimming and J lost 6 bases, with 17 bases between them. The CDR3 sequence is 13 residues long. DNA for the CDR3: TGTGCCAGCGAACAGGGATTCAATGGCGAGCAGTACTTC. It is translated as CASEQGFNGEQYF.